The rows below give T cell receptor beta chains drawn from one sample of a study of T cell repertoires in cytomegalovirus infection. These receptors lack a known antigen. TCRdb recomputed calls from the reads with MiXCR, one row per CDR3 protein. The sample contains tens of thousands of distinct CDR3 sequences, roughly a quarter of which appear only once. This sample comprised CD8+ T cells from cultured PBMCs, obtained from culture after CMV antigen stimulation. The source of these receptors is a human donor in good health (CMV status not recorded). Some clones in this sample may be carry-over from other donors' samples. Both conserved end residues are part of each CDR3. A D gene is named only where the DNA matches it firmly. Size is omitted from some rows. Given values are once, few, many or a class for expanded clones.

d_call j_call v_call clone_size cdr3_aa cdr3_nt
. TRBJ2-2 TRBV7-2 many CASSSSRGPGELFF TGTGCCAGCAGCTCAAGCCGGGGCCCCGGGGAGCTGTTTTTT
. TRBJ1-5 TRBV2 few CASSEGQGSNQPQHF TGTGCCAGCAGTGAGGGGCAGGGGAGCAATCAGCCCCAGCATTTT
. TRBJ1-2 TRBV6-5 many CASSYIRDGYGYTF TGTGCCAGCAGTTACATCCGGGACGGTTATGGCTACACCTTC
. TRBJ2-7 TRBV14 . CASSQARGTYEQYF TGTGCCAGCAGCCAGGCCAGGGGAACCTACGAGCAGTACTTC
TRBD1 TRBJ1-4 TRBV27 . CASSTLGQGATNEKLFF TGTGCCAGCAGTACCCTCGGACAGGGGGCCACTAATGAAAAACTGTTTTTT
TRBD2 TRBJ2-2 TRBV9 . CASSASGVVTGELFF TGTGCCAGCAGCGCTAGCGGTGTTGTCACGGGGGAGCTGTTTTTT
TRBD1 TRBJ1-5 TRBV12-3/TRBV12-4 . CASSGQAIKQPQHF TGTGCCAGCAGTGGACAGGCGATAAAACAGCCCCAGCATTTT
. TRBJ1-5 TRBV12-5 many CASGWDLYSNQPQHF TGTGCTAGTGGCTGGGACCTTTATAGCAATCAGCCCCAGCATTTT
TRBD2 TRBJ2-2 TRBV11-3 . CASSHPTSGRDTGELFF TGTGCCAGCAGCCATCCTACTAGCGGGAGAGACACCGGGGAGCTGTTTTTT
TRBD2 TRBJ2-5 TRBV5-1 . CASSAGLAGGGETQYF TGCGCCAGCAGCGCGGGACTAGCGGGAGGAGGAGAGACCCAGTACTTC
TRBD2 TRBJ2-1 TRBV4-3 . CASSQDPGLGDNEQFF TGCGCCAGCAGCCAAGACCCGGGACTAGGAGACAATGAGCAGTTCTTC
TRBD2 TRBJ2-3 TRBV6-2/TRBV6-3 . CASSPSTSGGAVFGTDTQYF TGTGCCAGCAGTCCTTCGACTAGCGGGGGGGCCGTTTTTGGCACAGATACGCAGTATTTT
. TRBJ2-2 TRBV7-9 few CASSYPPGVTGELFF TGTGCCAGCAGCTATCCACCGGGAGTCACCGGGGAGCTGTTTTTT
. TRBJ2-5 TRBV4-2 many CASSQEGGRGETQYF TGTGCCAGCAGCCAAGAAGGAGGCAGGGGAGAGACCCAGTACTTC
TRBD2 TRBJ2-2 TRBV6-6 . CASRRPGGTGELFF TGTGCCAGCAGAAGACCGGGGGGGACCGGGGAGCTGTTTTTT
. TRBJ1-3 TRBV7-8 many CASSERDQGSGNTIYF TGTGCCAGCAGCGAACGGGACCAGGGCTCTGGAAACACCATATATTTT
TRBD1 TRBJ1-4 TRBV7-2 many CASSSADRGATNEKLFF TGTGCCAGCAGCTCCGCCGACAGGGGAGCAACTAATGAAAAACTGTTTTTT
. TRBJ2-7 TRBV28 . CASSLSASYEQYF TGTGCCAGCAGTTTATCGGCCTCCTACGAGCAGTACTTC
TRBD1 TRBJ1-2 TRBV7-8 many CASSPDRVQRMGGYTF TGTGCCAGCAGCCCCGACAGGGTCCAGAGAATGGGTGGCTACACCTTC
. TRBJ1-1 TRBV7-2 many CASSLDKGIGTEAFF TGTGCCAGCAGCTTAGACAAGGGGATCGGTACTGAAGCTTTCTTT
TRBD1 TRBJ1-2 TRBV6-2/TRBV6-3 . CASSYLGTGGDYGYTF TGTGCCAGCAGTTACCTCGGGACAGGGGGCGACTATGGCTACACCTTC
. TRBJ2-1 TRBV7-2 . CASSLTAGALYNEQFF TGTGCCAGCAGCTTAACCGCAGGCGCTCTTTACAATGAGCAGTTCTTC
. TRBJ2-1 TRBV9 few CASSPSGRGREQFF TGTGCCAGCAGCCCGAGCGGAAGGGGTAGGGAGCAGTTCTTC
TRBD1 TRBJ1-2 TRBV27 . CASSPDQGAFGYTF TGTGCCAGCAGTCCCGACCAGGGGGCCTTTGGCTACACCTTC
TRBD2 TRBJ2-4 TRBV4-1 . CASSRDGRNIQYF TGCGCCAGCAGCCGGGACGGGAGGAACATTCAGTACTTC
. TRBJ2-2 TRBV7-3 . CASSLDSATNTGELFF TGTGCCAGCAGCTTAGACAGCGCCACGAACACCGGGGAGCTGTTTTTT
. TRBJ2-7 TRBV28 . CASSSTASYEQYF TGTGCCAGCAGTAGCACGGCCTCCTACGAGCAGTACTTC
TRBD2 TRBJ2-1 TRBV7-9 many CASSLGLAGNNEQFF TGTGCCAGCAGCTTAGGACTAGCGGGAAACAATGAGCAGTTCTTC
TRBD1 TRBJ1-5 TRBV7-9 . CASSVTGDSNQPQHF TGTGCCAGCAGCGTGACAGGGGACAGCAATCAGCCCCAGCATTTT
. TRBJ1-2 TRBV12-3/TRBV12-4 few CASSAPGGGDYGYTF TGTGCCAGCAGTGCCCCGGGCGGAGGGGACTATGGCTACACCTTC
. TRBJ1-1 TRBV7-2 many CASSLVQGSAEAFF TGTGCCAGCAGCTTAGTTCAGGGTAGCGCTGAAGCTTTCTTT
. TRBJ2-5 TRBV28 . CASMSSQEIQYF TGTGCCAGCATGTCCAGCCAAGAGATCCAGTACTTC
. TRBJ1-2 TRBV27 many CASSLSTLRSGYTF TGTGCCAGCAGTTTATCCACCTTGCGGAGCGGCTACACCTTC
TRBD1 TRBJ1-4 TRBV20-1 . CSATPDRGENENLFF TGCAGTGCGACCCCAGACAGGGGTGAGAATGAAAATCTGTTTTTT
TRBD1 TRBJ2-7 TRBV7-9 few CASSQDRDEQYF TGTGCCAGCAGCCAGGACAGGGATGAGCAGTACTTC
TRBD2 TRBJ2-5 TRBV4-3 . CASSQGLAGGQEETQYF TGCGCCAGCAGCCAGGGACTAGCGGGAGGGCAGGAAGAGACCCAGTACTTC
TRBD1 TRBJ2-3 TRBV12-3/TRBV12-4 . CASSPGTGAMDTQYF TGTGCCAGCAGCCCCGGGACAGGGGCGATGGATACGCAGTATTTT
. TRBJ2-3 TRBV6-1 few CASKVGGPGDTQYF TGTGCCAGCAAGGTGGGGGGGCCGGGAGATACGCAGTATTTT
. TRBJ2-2 TRBV29-1 . CSVVVRDPIANTGELFF TGCAGCGTTGTTGTTCGGGACCCAATCGCGAACACCGGGGAGCTGTTTTTT
. TRBJ1-5 TRBV19 few CASSMMRASNQPQHF TGTGCCAGTAGTATGATGAGGGCTAGCAATCAGCCCCAGCATTTT
. TRBJ1-3 TRBV24-1 many CATSDLRTASGNTIYF TGTGCCACCAGTGATTTGAGGACGGCCTCTGGAAACACCATATATTTT
. TRBJ1-2 TRBV7-2 many CASSLVSGAEGYTF TGTGCCAGCAGCTTAGTGTCAGGGGCAGAGGGCTACACCTTC
TRBD2 TRBJ2-1 TRBV12-3/TRBV12-4 . CASSFLLAGGPGSNEQFF TGTGCCAGCAGTTTTCTACTAGCGGGAGGGCCCGGGAGCAATGAGCAGTTCTTC
. TRBJ1-5 TRBV28 few CASSQNQPQHF TGTGCCAGCAGTCAAAATCAGCCCCAGCATTTT
. TRBJ2-5 TRBV12-3/TRBV12-4 . CASTGAPGEGAETQYF TGTGCCAGCACCGGTGCCCCAGGGGAGGGGGCCGAGACCCAGTACTTC
TRBD1 TRBJ2-1 TRBV11-2 . CASRDRGSQSYNEQFF TGTGCCAGCAGGGACAGGGGGTCGCAATCCTACAATGAGCAGTTCTTC